The 19 T cell receptor beta chains presented below share a single source sample, sequenced in a study of Ad26.COV2.S vaccination and SARS-CoV-2 variants. Treatment defined: some 20 received Ad26.COV2.S at low or high dose, single or two shots; a few received placebo; per-sample allocation not given. The samples date from day 63 after the first vaccine or placebo injection. TCRdb keeps only in-frame clones here, not all; method: immunoSEQ multiplex PCR. In the table there are more than 300,000 clones, around 88% of which are singletons. The input for sequencing was peripheral blood, taken in a trial of Ad26.COV2.S vaccine versus placebo. The receptors derive from a person aged 18-60 years who received the Ad26.COV2.S COVID-19 vaccine or a placebo.

The chain recombines TRBV4-3 with TRBJ1-5; 8 nucleotides line up with TRBD1. Per the germline V gene, CDR1 is LGHNA and CDR2 is YSLEER. V lost 4 bases, J lost 3 bases, and 5 bases stayed unmatched. The CDR3 has 15 residues. CDR3 loop: CASSPDRELNQPQHF. The CDR3 nucleotides read TGCGCCAGCAGCCCGGACAGGGAACTCAATCAGCCCCAGCATTTT.

This chain connects TRBV12-5 to TRBJ2-2; 7 positions match TRBD1. CDR1 is LGHNT, CDR2 FRNRAP, per germline. The CDR3 spans 15 residues. V trimming: 5 bases; J trimming: 4 bases; junction bases outside the gene matches: 7. As DNA, the CDR3 is TGTGCTAGTGGTCCACCGACAGGGCCCACCGGGGAGCTGTTTTTT. Amino acids: CASGPPTGPTGELFF.

The chain employs TRBV6-5 and TRBJ2-5, with unresolved D. The germline V gene encodes CDR1 MNHEY and CDR2 SVGAGI. The germline V and J ends were trimmed by 4 bases and 5 bases, with 14 bases remaining between them. This CDR3 has 14 residues. The CDR3 nucleotides are TGTGCCAGCAGTTTAGGGCTCACACAGGAGACCCAGTACTTC. Amino acid sequence: CASSLGLTQETQYF.

The CDR3 protein is CASSQDRDISTDTQYF. CDR3 in DNA: TGTGCCAGCAGCCAAGATAGGGACATTAGCACAGATACGCAGTATTTT. The genes are TRBV3-1 (or the pseudogene TRBV3-2) and TRBJ2-3; D is perhaps TRBD1 (6 bases). Trimming shortened V by 0 bases and J by 0 bases, and 10 bases separated the two germline ends. This CDR3 has 16 residues. Germline assignment: CDR1 LGHDT and CDR2 YNNKEL (reference sequence).

The chain employs TRBV19 and TRBJ1-3; 7 bases agree with TRBD1. The CDR3 loop spans 16 amino acids. Germline V gene lookup returns CDR1 LNHDA and CDR2 SQIVND (reference sequence). V gave up 7 bases and J gave up 0 bases; unmatched junction bases: 9. CDR3 DNA sequence: TGTGCCAGTACCCCGACAGGGCTGTTCTCTGGAAACACCATATATTTT. Residues: CASTPTGLFSGNTIYF.

This chain links TRBV9 with TRBJ2-1; D not certain. This CDR3 has 13 amino acids. The germline V gene encodes CDR1 SGDLS and CDR2 YYNGEE. V lost 0 bases and J lost 5, with 6 bases in between. The CDR3 loop reads CASSVGLNNEQFF. The CDR3, as DNA: TGTGCCAGCAGCGTAGGACTCAACAATGAGCAGTTCTTC. Combining the CDR3 with reference TRBV9 and TRBJ2-1 gives the whole variable domain DSGVTQTPKHLITATGQRVTLRCSPRSGDLSVYWYQQSLDQGLQFLIQYYNGEERAKGNILERFSAQQFPDLHSELNLSSLELGDSALYFCASSVGLNNEQFFGPGTRLTVL.

The V call is TRBV9, the J call TRBJ2-1; TRBD2 agrees at 12 bases. V dropped 0 bases and J dropped 5; count of bases not matched to a gene: 0. CDR1 is SGDLS and CDR2 is YYNGEE in the germline V gene. This CDR3 comprises 15 residues. CDR3 nucleotide sequence: TGTGCCAGCAGCGTAGCTAGCGGGGGGGACAATGAGCAGTTCTTC. Translating it yields CASSVASGGDNEQFF.

This clone has more than one count but fewer than ten. This chain joins TRBV3-1 (or the pseudogene TRBV3-2) and TRBJ2-7; no reliable D call. CDR3 size: 13 residues. Looked up from germline, CDR1 is LGHDT and CDR2 is YNNKEL (reference sequence). V lost 0 bases to trimming and J lost 6 bases, with 9 bases between them. The CDR3 region has the DNA TGTGCCAGCAGCCAAGATCTTAGAAGCGAGCAGTACTTC. It encodes CASSQDLRSEQYF.

The V gene is TRBV19, the J gene TRBJ2-6, with D perhaps TRBD1 (6 bases). V shed 7 bases and J shed 0 bases, with 19 bases lying between them. CDR1 and CDR2 (germline): LNHDA, SQIVND (reference sequence). This CDR3 is 18 amino acids long. In nucleotides, the CDR3 is TGTGCCAGTACGAATGGCGGCAGGGGAATCTCTGGGGCCAACGTCCTGACTTTC. It encodes CASTNGGRGISGANVLTF.

This chain joins TRBV29-1 and TRBJ1-1, with D unclear. Trimming stripped 6 bases from V and 1 base from J, with 6 bases between. In germline, CDR1 is SQVTM, CDR2 ANQGSEA. CDR3 length: 11 amino acids. CDR3 protein: CSVPENTEAFF. The CDR3 bases are TGCAGCGTCCCTGAGAACACTGAAGCTTTCTTT. The full variable domain, its missing parts supplied by reference TRBV29-1 and TRBJ1-1, is SAVISQKPSRDICQRGTSLTIQCQVDSQVTMMFWYRQQPGQSLTLIATANQGSEATYESGFVIDKFPISRPNLTFSTLTVSNMSPEDSSIYLCSVPENTEAFFGQGTRLTVV.

The rearrangement uses TRBV6-5 and TRBJ2-3, with D perhaps TRBD2 (6 bases). Trimming took off 6 bases at V and 0 bases at J, with 7 bases between the two ends. The germline V gene encodes CDR1 MNHEY and CDR2 SVGAGI. The length of the CDR3 is 13 residues. Written as DNA, the CDR3 is TGTGCCAGCAGGGAGGGGAGCACAGATACGCAGTATTTT. Its protein is CASREGSTDTQYF.

This chain uses TRBV11-3 with TRBJ2-1; 10 nucleotides match TRBD1. V shed 1 base and J 5 bases; nucleotides not matched to a gene: 8. This CDR3 is built from 17 residues. Germline CDR1 is SGHNT and CDR2 is YENEEA. CDR3 sequence reads: CASSLGSWDRGNNEQFF. As DNA, the CDR3 is TGTGCCAGCAGCTTAGGGTCGTGGGACAGGGGTAACAATGAGCAGTTCTTC. Full variable domain (rest looked up from reference TRBV11-3 and TRBJ2-1): EAGVVQSPRYKIIEKKQPVAFWCNPISGHNTLYWYLQNLGQGPELLIRYENEEAVDDSQLPKDRFSAERLKGVDSTLKIQPAELGDSAVYLCASSLGSWDRGNNEQFFGPGTRLTVL.

V and J are TRBV12-3 or TRBV12-4 and TRBJ1-1, with D uncertain. The ends were cut back, 1 base at V and 6 bases at J, with 6 bases in the middle. This CDR3 region has 12 residues. CDR3 nucleotide sequence: TGTGCCAGCAGTTTAGGGAGCGCTGAAGCTTTCTTT. It yields the protein CASSLGSAEAFF.

The chain joins TRBV28 to TRBJ1-1; a possible D gene is TRBD1 (6 bases). Germline V CDR1 and CDR2: MDHEN, SYDVKM. Trimming shortened V by 6 bases and J by 4 bases, and 15 bases separated the two germline ends. The CDR3 totals 14 residues. CDR3 protein: CASSRNLQGTEAFF. For the CDR3, the DNA is TGTGCCAGCAGCAGAAACCTACAGGGCACTGAAGCTTTCTTT.

J is TRBJ1-1 and V is TRBV29-1, with 7 nucleotides matching TRBD1. CDR3 length: 14 amino acids. Trimming took 2 bases from V and 1 from J; bases not matched to a gene: 4. Germline CDR1 is SQVTM and CDR2 is ANQGSEA. CDR3 nucleotide sequence: TGCAGCGTTGAAACCTGGGACAGGAACACTGAAGCTTTCTTT. It specifies CSVETWDRNTEAFF.

The CDR3, as DNA: TGTGCCAGCAGCTCGGGCGGACGGATTTCCTACGAGCAGTACTTC. This translates into CASSSGGRISYEQYF. The chain combines TRBV5-5 with TRBJ2-7; D not certain. Germline CDR1 and CDR2: SGHKS and YYEKEE (reference sequence). With 3 bases removed from V and 1 base from J, the gap between germline ends came to 14 bases. CDR3 length: 15 residues.

The rearrangement uses TRBV10-3 and TRBJ2-3; no reliable D call. This CDR3 has 11 amino acids. CDR1 is ENHRY, CDR2 SYGVKD, per germline. V was trimmed by 2 bases and J by 3 bases, leaving 0 bases between them. CDR3 residues: CAISETDTQYF. The CDR3 nucleotides read TGTGCCATCAGTGAGACAGATACGCAGTATTTT.

This clone was seen a handful of times. The chain combines TRBV10-3 with TRBJ1-1, with D maybe TRBD1 (5 bases). Germline lookup yields CDR1 ENHRY and CDR2 SYGVKD. CDR3 length: 14 residues. Between the trimmed V and J ends, which lost 6 bases and 6 bases, there was a span of 17 bases. This chain's CDR3 is CAIRDSVSRAEAFF. The CDR3 coding sequence is TGTGCCATCAGAGACAGTGTCTCAAGGGCTGAAGCTTTCTTT.

The chain uses TRBV19 and TRBJ1-3, with a possible D match to TRBD1 (6 bases). Germline lookup yields CDR1 LNHDA and CDR2 SQIVND (reference sequence). V lost 3 bases and J 0 bases, leaving 12 bases between the germline ends. The CDR3 loop spans 16 amino acids. The CDR3 DNA is TGTGCCAGTAGTATCGGGGGCCTAAGCTCTGGAAACACCATATATTTT. Amino acid sequence: CASSIGGLSSGNTIYF.